The following is a T cell receptor (beta chain) sequence with its context. Its antigen is as yet unknown. Each gene name is a mouse one. Coverage ceases 1 residue before the CDR3 finishes, and the germline J gene fills in the end. This sample is part of a study of tissue T cells after allogeneic stem cell transplantation. Study results and limitations: Across patients, clones rarely overlapped, yet motif clusters were shared tissue-specifically. Which tissue TCRs were alloreactive or antigen-specific was not determined. Some clones might be persisting host cells. Anatomically similar tissues had similar TCR repertoires within each patient.

CDR3 sequences, V/J genes, frequencies and template counts came from survey-depth TCRbeta sequencing. TCRdb's table, derived via immunoSEQ multiplex PCR, lists solely in-frame clones and lacks some. The repertoire has about 48,000 clones, 73% of them found once; the top ten carry approximately 0.7%. Germline CDR1 is LGHNA and CDR2 is YSYQKL. The CDR3 totals 14 residues. V was trimmed by 0 bases and J by 0 bases, leaving 2 bases between them. V and J are TRBV2 and TRBJ1-4, with D unresolved. This receptor was identified in a pool of C57BL/6 mice in good health. Specimen: sorted cells pooled from one or two spleens. Incomplete CDR3 DNA: TGTGCCAGCAGCCAAGAGATTTCCAACGAAAGATTATTT. It codes for CASSQEISNERLF. The whole CDR3 sequence reads CASSQEISNERLFF.